These 4 T cell receptor beta chains were all obtained from the same sample, sequenced in a study of blood T cell repertoires in COVID-19. Clones were sequenced by immunoSEQ multiplex PCR, and TCRdb holds only the in-frame ones, with some missing. The repertoire holds approximately 280,000 clones, around 85% seen once, with roughly 9.6% in the top ten. Input material: peripheral blood. The receptor set was obtained from a woman in her seventies with acute or convalescent COVID-19.

This clone occurred a few times. This chain uses TRBV5-6 with TRBJ2-2; possible D gene TRBD2, 5 bases. Germline loops: CDR1 SGHDT, CDR2 YYEEEE. CDR3 length equals 12 residues. V dropped 5 bases and J dropped 5 bases, with 7 bases sitting between them. The CDR3 sequence: CASRRGTGELFF. The CDR3 nucleotides are TGTGCCAGCAGAAGAGGGACCGGGGAGCTGTTTTTT. Supplemented by reference TRBV5-6 and TRBJ2-2, the full variable domain reads DAGVTQSPTHLIKTRGQQVTLRCSPKSGHDTVSWYQQALGQGPQFIFQYYEEEERQRGNFPDRFSGHQFPNYSSELNVNALLLGDSALYLCASRRGTGELFFGEGSRLTVL.

This chain joins TRBV4-1 and TRBJ1-6; 7 bases agree with TRBD1. The CDR3 is 15 residues long. Germline lookup yields CDR1 MGHRA and CDR2 YSYEKL. V was pared by 3 bases and J by 7 bases, with 6 bases of the junction left unmatched. CDR3 sequence (DNA): TGCGCCAGCAGCCACTGGGGACAGCCAAATTCACCCCTCCACTTT. Translation gives CASSHWGQPNSPLHF.

This rearrangement joins TRBV3-1 (or the pseudogene TRBV3-2) to TRBJ2-7; D is ambiguous. Between the trimmed V and J ends, which lost 1 base and 5 bases, there was a span of 6 bases. Germline CDR1 reads LGHDT; CDR2 reads YNNKEL (reference sequence). The CDR3 contains 12 residues. In DNA, the CDR3 is TGTGCCAGCAGCCAAGCCGCGAACGAGCAGTACTTC. It is translated as CASSQAANEQYF.

J is TRBJ2-7 and V is TRBV6-5; TRBD1 aligns across 12 bases. Germline V CDR1 and CDR2: MNHEY, SVGAGI. CDR3 size: 13 residues. V shed 8 bases, J shed 7 bases, and the junction held 6 bases outside the gene matches. As DNA, the CDR3 is TGTGCCAGCGGGGACAGGGGGCTGGGTGAGCAGTACTTC. It specifies CASGDRGLGEQYF.